This T cell receptor (beta chain) originates from a study of shared T cell receptors in the human thymus. Germline loops: CDR1 ENHRY, CDR2 SYGVKD. The V segment lost 2 bases and the J segment 3 bases; nucleotides outside the gene matches: 6. This CDR3 is 15 amino acids long. TCRdb's table, derived via immunoSEQ multiplex PCR, lists solely in-frame clones and lacks some. The table shows about 660,000 clones, with over 75% occurring only once. These data also featured in a second study, about human thymus T cells. That work contributes: Donation was from healthy Finnish infants who were having corrective surgery that addressed congenital heart defects. Thymic tissue was derived from resections collected during corrective heart surgery. Unrelated individuals had highly overlapping thymic repertoires, as reported in related research.

Sequencing input: thymocytes. The V gene is TRBV10-3, the J gene TRBJ1-2, with 7 bases fitting TRBD1. This TCR was sampled from a boy younger than two with a congenital heart defect. This CDR3 reads CAISERGQRYYGYTF. CDR3 DNA sequence: TGTGCCATCAGTGAGCGGGGACAGCGATACTATGGCTACACCTTC.